This is a list of T cell receptor beta chains from one sample in a study of molecular identifiers for immune sequencing clone quantification. Each CDR3 protein is one row after TCRdb ran MiXCR on the PCR reads. Of over 100,000 distinct CDR3 sequences in the sample, 35% are singletons; the top ten hold roughly 9.7%. Sequenced sample: naive CD8+ T cells from blood, with Jurkat cell RNA spiked in. The receptor source for this set is a human donor in good health. Some libraries in this study had Jurkat cell RNA spiked in. Each CDR3 is given with its conserved first and last residue. A D gene is named only where the DNA matches it firmly.

>.|TRBV9|TRBJ2-3
CASSVTGTDTQYF
>.|TRBV9|TRBJ2-2
CASRSGANTGELFF
>.|TRBV12-3/TRBV12-4|TRBJ1-2
CASSLNRAYGYTF
>TRBD1|TRBV20-1|TRBJ1-6
CSAREGGTGVSPLHF
>.|TRBV7-2|.
CASSWDGYEQFF
>TRBD2|TRBV11-2|TRBJ2-7
CASSLPAGGHEQYF
>.|TRBV28|TRBJ2-7
CASSLNPRGSSYEQYF
>.|TRBV4-3|TRBJ2-7
CASSQVAGTYEQYF
>TRBD2|TRBV12-3/TRBV12-4|TRBJ2-4
CASSFLSGTNIQYF
>TRBD1|TRBV27|TRBJ1-1
CASGPRDRGVNTEAFF
>TRBD1|TRBV27|TRBJ2-1
CASSLGGRGQQQFF
>.|TRBV19|TRBJ1-1
CASSMGNSEAFF
>.|TRBV2|TRBJ1-5
CASSDLGSNQPQHF
>TRBD2|TRBV6-1|TRBJ2-3
CASTGGGSADTQYF
>.|TRBV19|TRBJ2-7
CASSPKGGSYEQYF
>.|TRBV29-1|TRBJ2-7
CSVRTGGGEQYF
>.|TRBV7-6|TRBJ2-3
CASSLMGARTDTQYF
>.|TRBV7-3|TRBJ2-1
CASSLLAARAGERFF
>.|TRBV7-6|TRBJ2-2
CASSSNWAAGEPFF
>.|TRBV15|TRBJ1-1
CATSRDPRRPRPNTVAFF
>.|TRBV28|TRBJ2-6
CASTGSGANVLTF
>TRBD1|TRBV18|TRBJ1-1
CASFRQGAHEAFF
>TRBD1|TRBV12-3/TRBV12-4|TRBJ1-2
CASSGARDRVLYGYTF
>.|TRBV15|TRBJ2-4
CATSRDRMGDIQYF
>.|TRBV27|TRBJ2-1
CASSFLGNNEQFF
>.|TRBV20-1|TRBJ1-2
CSADRDGYTF
>TRBD2|TRBV20-1|TRBJ2-4
CSVERELGKNIQYF
>.|TRBV25-1|TRBJ2-7
CASSLSGIYEQYF
>TRBD1|TRBV19|TRBJ1-5
CASSPTVTGGWPQHF
>.|TRBV2|TRBJ1-5
CASSEIGRSNQPQHF
>.|TRBV4-1|TRBJ1-1
CASSQDEIRGRAFF
>.|TRBV28|TRBJ2-4
CASSNSVLTKNIQYF
>.|TRBV10-3|TRBJ1-1
CAISPTANTEAFF
>.|TRBV27|TRBJ2-7
CASSLSIAYEQYF
>TRBD2|TRBV28|TRBJ2-5
CASSLSGRSPETQNF
>.|TRBV7-8|TRBJ2-1
CASSRRDLSGHEQFF
>.|TRBV7-9|TRBJ1-2
CASSWGRQANSPTGPNYGYTF
>.|TRBV7-4|TRBJ2-3
CASSSTVDYEDAQYF
>TRBD2|TRBV7-6|TRBJ2-1
CASSLASGYVDEQFF
>.|TRBV4-2|TRBJ2-7
CASSQGGAYEQYF
>TRBD2|TRBV29-1|TRBJ2-3
CSVEIRHRRTSGRALLADTQYF
>.|TRBV6-5|TRBJ2-2
CASSLGSPNTGELFF